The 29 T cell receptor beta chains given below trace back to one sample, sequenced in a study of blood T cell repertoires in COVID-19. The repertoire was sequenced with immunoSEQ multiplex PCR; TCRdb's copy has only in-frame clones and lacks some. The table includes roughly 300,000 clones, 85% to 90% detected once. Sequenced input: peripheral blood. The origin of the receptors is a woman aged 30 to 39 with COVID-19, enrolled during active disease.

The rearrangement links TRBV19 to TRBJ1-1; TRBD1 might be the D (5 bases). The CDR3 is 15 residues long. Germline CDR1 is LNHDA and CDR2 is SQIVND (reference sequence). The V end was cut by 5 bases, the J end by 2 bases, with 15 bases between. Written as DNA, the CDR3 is TGTGCCAGTAGTTGGCAGGGCGTGGGTAACACTGAAGCTTTCTTT. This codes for CASSWQGVGNTEAFF. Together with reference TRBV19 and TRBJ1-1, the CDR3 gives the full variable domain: DGGITQSPKYLFRKEGQNVTLSCEQNLNHDAMYWYRQDPGQGLRLIYYSQIVNDFQKGDIAEGYSVSREKKESFPLTVTSAQKNPTAFYLCASSWQGVGNTEAFFGQGTRLTVV.

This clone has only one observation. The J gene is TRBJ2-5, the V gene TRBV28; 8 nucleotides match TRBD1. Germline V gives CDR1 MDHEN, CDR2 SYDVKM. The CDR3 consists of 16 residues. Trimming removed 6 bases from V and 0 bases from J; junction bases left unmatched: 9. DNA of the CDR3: TGTGCCAGCAGCCCTTCGGGGACAGGTTACCAAGAGACCCAGTACTTC. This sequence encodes CASSPSGTGYQETQYF.

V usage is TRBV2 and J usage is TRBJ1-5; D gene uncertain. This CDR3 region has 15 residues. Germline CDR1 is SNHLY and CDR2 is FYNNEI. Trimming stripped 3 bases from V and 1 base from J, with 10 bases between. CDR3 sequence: CASSESQLSNQPQHF. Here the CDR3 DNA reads TGTGCCAGCAGTGAGAGTCAATTGAGCAATCAGCCCCAGCATTTT.

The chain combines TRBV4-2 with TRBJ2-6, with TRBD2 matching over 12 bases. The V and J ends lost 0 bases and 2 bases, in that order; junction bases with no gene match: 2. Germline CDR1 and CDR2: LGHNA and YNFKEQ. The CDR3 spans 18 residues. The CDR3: CASSQELAGGPGANVLTF. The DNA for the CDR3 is TGTGCCAGCAGCCAAGAACTAGCGGGGGGTCCTGGGGCCAACGTCCTGACTTTC.

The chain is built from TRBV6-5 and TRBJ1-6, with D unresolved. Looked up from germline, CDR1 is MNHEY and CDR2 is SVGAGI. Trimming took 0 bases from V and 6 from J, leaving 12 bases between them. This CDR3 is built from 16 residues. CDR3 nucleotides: TGTGCCAGCAGTTACTCGGCCTGGGGAGGTAATTCACCCCTCCACTTT. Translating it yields CASSYSAWGGNSPLHF.

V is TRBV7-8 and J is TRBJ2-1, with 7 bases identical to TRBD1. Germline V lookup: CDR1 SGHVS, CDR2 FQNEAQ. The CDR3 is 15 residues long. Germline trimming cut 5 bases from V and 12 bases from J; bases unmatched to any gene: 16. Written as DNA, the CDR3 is TGTGCCAGCAGCCCCCGAGGGGGCATCCTCAAAGGGCAGTTCTTC. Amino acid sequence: CASSPRGGILKGQFF.

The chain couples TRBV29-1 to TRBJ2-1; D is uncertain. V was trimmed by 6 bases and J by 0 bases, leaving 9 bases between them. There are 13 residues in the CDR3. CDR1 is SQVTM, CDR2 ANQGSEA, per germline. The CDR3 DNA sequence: TGCAGCGTGAGACGGAGCTCCTACAATGAGCAGTTCTTC. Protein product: CSVRRSSYNEQFF.

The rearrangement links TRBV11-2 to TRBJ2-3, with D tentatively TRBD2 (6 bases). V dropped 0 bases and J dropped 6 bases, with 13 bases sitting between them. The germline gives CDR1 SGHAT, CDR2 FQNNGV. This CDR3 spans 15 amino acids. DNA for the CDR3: TGTGCCAGCAGCTTAGACGTTCCTCGGGGGGATACGCAGTATTTT. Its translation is CASSLDVPRGDTQYF.

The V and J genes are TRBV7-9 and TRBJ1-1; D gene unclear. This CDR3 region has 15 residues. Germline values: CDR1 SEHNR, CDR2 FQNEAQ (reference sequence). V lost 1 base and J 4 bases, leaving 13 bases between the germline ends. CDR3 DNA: TGTGCCAGCAGCTTAGGGGTCGTGGGAGTCACTGAAGCTTTCTTT. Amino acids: CASSLGVVGVTEAFF.

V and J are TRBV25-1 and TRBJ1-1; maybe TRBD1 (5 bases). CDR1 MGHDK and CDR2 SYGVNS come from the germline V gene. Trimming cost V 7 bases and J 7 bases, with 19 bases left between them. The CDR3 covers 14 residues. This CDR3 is CASTPGGIYGEAFF. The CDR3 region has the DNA TGTGCCAGCACACCTGGGGGGATTTATGGTGAAGCTTTCTTT.

The CDR3 reads CASNRLQTASNTGELFF. CDR3 coding DNA: TGTGCCAGCAACCGCCTTCAGACAGCGTCGAACACCGGGGAGCTGTTTTTT. The J gene is TRBJ2-2, the V gene TRBV28; D might be TRBD1 (5 bases). Germline V gives CDR1 MDHEN, CDR2 SYDVKM. This CDR3 region has 17 residues. V was clipped by 7 bases and J by 0 bases, with 18 bases between them.

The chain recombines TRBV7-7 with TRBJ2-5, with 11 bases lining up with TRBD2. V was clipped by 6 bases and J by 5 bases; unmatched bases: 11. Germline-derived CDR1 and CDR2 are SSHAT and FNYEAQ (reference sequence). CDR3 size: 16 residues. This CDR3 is CASSPGLAGLGETQYF. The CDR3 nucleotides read TGTGCCAGCAGTCCTGGACTAGCGGGCCTCGGGGAGACCCAGTACTTC.

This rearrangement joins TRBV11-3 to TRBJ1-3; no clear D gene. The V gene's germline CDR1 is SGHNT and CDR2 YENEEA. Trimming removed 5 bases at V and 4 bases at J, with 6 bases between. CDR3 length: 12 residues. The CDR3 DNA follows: TGTGCCAGCAGCCCGGGGGGAAACACCATATATTTT. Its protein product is CASSPGGNTIYF.

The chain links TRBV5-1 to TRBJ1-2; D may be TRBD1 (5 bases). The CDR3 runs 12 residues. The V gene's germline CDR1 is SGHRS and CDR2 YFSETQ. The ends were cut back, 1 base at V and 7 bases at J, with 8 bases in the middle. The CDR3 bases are TGCGCCAGCAGCTTGTCAGGGTCTGGCTACACCTTC. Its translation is CASSLSGSGYTF.

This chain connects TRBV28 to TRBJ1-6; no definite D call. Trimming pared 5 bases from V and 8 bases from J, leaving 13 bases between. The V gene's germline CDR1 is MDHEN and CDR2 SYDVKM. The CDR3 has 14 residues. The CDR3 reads CASSMTPRHSPLHF. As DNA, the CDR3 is TGTGCCAGCAGTATGACACCACGGCATTCACCCCTCCACTTT.

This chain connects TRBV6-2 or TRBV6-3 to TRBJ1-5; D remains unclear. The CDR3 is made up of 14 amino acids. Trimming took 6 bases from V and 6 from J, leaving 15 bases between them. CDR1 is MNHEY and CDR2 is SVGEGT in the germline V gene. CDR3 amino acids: CASSSGQAGQPQHF. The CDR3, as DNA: TGTGCCAGCAGCTCCGGCCAAGCGGGTCAGCCCCAGCATTTT.

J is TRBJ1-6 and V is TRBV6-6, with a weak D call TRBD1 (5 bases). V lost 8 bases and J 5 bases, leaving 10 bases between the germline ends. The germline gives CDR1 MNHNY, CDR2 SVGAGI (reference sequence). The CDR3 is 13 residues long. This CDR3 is CASRGTNNSPLHF. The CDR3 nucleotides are TGTGCCAGCCGGGGGACGAATAATTCACCCCTCCACTTT.

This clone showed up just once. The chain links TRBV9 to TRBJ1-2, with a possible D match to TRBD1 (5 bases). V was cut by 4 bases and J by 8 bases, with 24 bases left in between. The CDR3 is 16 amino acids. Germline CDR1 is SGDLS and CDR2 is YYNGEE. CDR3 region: CASSSRSGAGMEGYTF. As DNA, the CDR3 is TGTGCCAGCAGCTCCCGCAGCGGGGCAGGAATGGAAGGCTACACCTTC.

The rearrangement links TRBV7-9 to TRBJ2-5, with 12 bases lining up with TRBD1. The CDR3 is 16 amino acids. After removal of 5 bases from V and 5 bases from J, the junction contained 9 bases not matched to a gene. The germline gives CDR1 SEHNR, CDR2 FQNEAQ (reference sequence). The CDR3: CASSPGTGGRWETQYF. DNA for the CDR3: TGTGCCAGCAGCCCGGGGACAGGGGGCCGTTGGGAGACCCAGTACTTC.

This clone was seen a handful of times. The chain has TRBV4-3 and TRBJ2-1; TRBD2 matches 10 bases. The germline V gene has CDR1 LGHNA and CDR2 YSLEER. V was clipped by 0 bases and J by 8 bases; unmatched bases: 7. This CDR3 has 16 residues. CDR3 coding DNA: TGCGCCAGCAGCCAAGATAGGGGGACTAGCGCGGATGAGCAGTTCTTC. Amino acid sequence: CASSQDRGTSADEQFF.

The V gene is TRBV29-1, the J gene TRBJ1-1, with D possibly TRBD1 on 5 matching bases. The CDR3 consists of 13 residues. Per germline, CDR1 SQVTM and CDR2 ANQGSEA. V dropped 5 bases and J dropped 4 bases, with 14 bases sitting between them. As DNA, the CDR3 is TGCAGCGTTTTCCGGGGAGGGGCCACTGAAGCTTTCTTT. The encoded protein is CSVFRGGATEAFF.

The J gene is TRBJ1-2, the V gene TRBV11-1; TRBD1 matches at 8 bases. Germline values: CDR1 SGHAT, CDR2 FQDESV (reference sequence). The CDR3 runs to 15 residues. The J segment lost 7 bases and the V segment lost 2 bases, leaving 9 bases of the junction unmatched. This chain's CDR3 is CASSLLTDRDPGYTF. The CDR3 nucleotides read TGTGCCAGCAGCTTACTGACGGACAGGGATCCTGGCTACACCTTC.

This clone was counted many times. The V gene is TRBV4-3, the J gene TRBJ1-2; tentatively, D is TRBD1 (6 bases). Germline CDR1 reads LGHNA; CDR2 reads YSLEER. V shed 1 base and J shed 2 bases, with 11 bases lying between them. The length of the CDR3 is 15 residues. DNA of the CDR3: TGCGCCAGCAGCCAAGGGTTGGGACAAAACTATGGCTACACCTTC. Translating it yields CASSQGLGQNYGYTF.

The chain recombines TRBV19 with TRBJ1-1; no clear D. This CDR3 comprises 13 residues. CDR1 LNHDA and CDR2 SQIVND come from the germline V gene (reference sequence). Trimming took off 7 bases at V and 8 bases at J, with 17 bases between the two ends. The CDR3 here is CASTPRYGVEAFF. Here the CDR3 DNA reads TGTGCCAGTACCCCACGGTACGGTGTAGAAGCTTTCTTT.

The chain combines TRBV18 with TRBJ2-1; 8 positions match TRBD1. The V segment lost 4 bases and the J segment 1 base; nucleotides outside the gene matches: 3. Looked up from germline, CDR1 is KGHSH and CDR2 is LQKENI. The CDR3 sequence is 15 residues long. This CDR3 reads CASSQQGASYNEQFF. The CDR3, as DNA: TGTGCCAGCTCACAGCAGGGGGCATCCTACAATGAGCAGTTCTTC. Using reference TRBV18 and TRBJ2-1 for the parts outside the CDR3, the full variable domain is NAGVMQNPRHLVRRRGQEARLRCSPMKGHSHVYWYRQLPEEGLKFMVYLQKENIIDESGMPKERFSAEFPKEGPSILRIQQVVRGDSAAYFCASSQQGASYNEQFFGPGTRLTVL.

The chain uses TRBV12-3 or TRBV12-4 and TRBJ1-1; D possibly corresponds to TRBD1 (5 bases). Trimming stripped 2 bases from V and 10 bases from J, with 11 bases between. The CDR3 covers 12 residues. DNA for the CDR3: TGTGCCAGCAGTTTACGGCGCGGGGGAGCTTTCTTT. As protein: CASSLRRGGAFF.

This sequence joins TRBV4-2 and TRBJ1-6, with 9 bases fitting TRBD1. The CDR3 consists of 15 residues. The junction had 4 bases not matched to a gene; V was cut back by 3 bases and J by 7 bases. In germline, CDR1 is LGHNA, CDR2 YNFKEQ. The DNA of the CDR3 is TGTGCCAGCAGCCAGGGGGACAGGGCAAATTCACCCCTCCACTTT. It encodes CASSQGDRANSPLHF.

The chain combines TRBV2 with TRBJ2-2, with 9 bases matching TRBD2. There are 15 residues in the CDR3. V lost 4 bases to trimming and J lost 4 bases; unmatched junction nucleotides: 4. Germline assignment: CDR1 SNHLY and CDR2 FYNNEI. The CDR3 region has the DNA TGTGCCAGCAGTGCAAGCGGGGGGCCCACCGGGGAGCTGTTTTTT. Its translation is CASSASGGPTGELFF.

CDR3 in DNA: TGTGCCAGTCTCCCCGGGACAGGTAACTACGAGCAGTACGTC. This sequence encodes CASLPGTGNYEQYV. The chain carries TRBV2 and TRBJ2-7; 8 bases match TRBD1. The CDR3 consists of 14 residues. Trimming took 9 bases from V and 3 from J; bases not matched to a gene: 10. Germline CDR1 SNHLY, CDR2 FYNNEI.